This passage covers 5 T cell receptor beta chains from one sample sequenced in a study of shared clonotypes between healthy human individuals. Only in-frame clones appear in the TCRdb table, and some are missing; sequencing was by immunoSEQ multiplex PCR. The sample has 95,000 to 120,000 clones, roughly two thirds seen once. The sequenced sample consisted of memory CD8+ T cells sorted from blood. Indicated subset: CD45RO+ cells pooled with CCR7-negative TemRA cells. These receptors were collected from a woman aged 30 to 39 in good health.

The chain recombines TRBV7-9 with TRBJ2-7; D possibly corresponds to TRBD1 (6 bases). Germline lookup yields CDR1 SEHNR and CDR2 FQNEAQ (reference sequence). Trimming cost V 0 bases and J 6 bases, with 15 bases left between them. The CDR3 extends over 15 amino acids. CDR3: CASSLAGTRNTEQYF. The CDR3 region has the DNA TGTGCCAGCAGCTTAGCCGGGACAAGGAATACCGAGCAGTACTTC. The full variable domain, completed using reference TRBV7-9 and TRBJ2-7, is DTGVSQNPRHKITKRGQNVTFRCDPISEHNRLYWYRQTLGQGPEFLTYFQNEAQLEKSRLLSDRFSAERPKGSFSTLEIQRTEQGDSAMYLCASSLAGTRNTEQYFGPGTRLTVT.

This clone has at least ten counts. The rearrangement links TRBV4-1 to TRBJ2-1, with 9 bases aligning to TRBD2. The CDR3 runs 16 residues. Trimming took 4 bases from V and 6 from J; bases not matched to a gene: 10. Germline-derived CDR1 and CDR2 are MGHRA and YSYEKL. This chain's CDR3 is CASSPPTSGARNEQFF. The DNA for the CDR3 is TGCGCCAGCAGCCCACCGACTAGCGGAGCCCGCAATGAGCAGTTCTTC.

J is TRBJ2-3 and V is TRBV5-1; maybe TRBD1 (6 bases). The V gene's germline CDR1 is SGHRS and CDR2 YFSETQ. Trimming cost V 4 bases and J 4 bases, with 16 bases left between them. The CDR3 is made up of 15 amino acids. The CDR3 DNA reads TGCGCCAGCAGCGACCTACAGGGAAGGGCAGATACGCAGTATTTT. It is translated as CASSDLQGRADTQYF.

On this clone itself: One end of the junction varies from germline; a read error may be responsible. The chain couples TRBV19 to TRBJ2-7; D is possibly TRBD2 (6 bases). The CDR3 is 12 residues long. Germline loops: CDR1 LNHDA, CDR2 SQIVND (reference sequence). The CDR3 loop reads CASSLPGGALRF. The CDR3 bases are TGTGCCAGTAGTCTCCCCGGCGGGGCCCTTCGGTTC. The whole variable domain, filled in from reference TRBV19 and TRBJ2-7, reads DGGITQSPKYLFRKEGQNVTLSCEQNLNHDAMYWYRQDPGQGLRLIYYSQIVNDFQKGDIAEGYSVSREKKESFPLTVTSAQKNPTAFYLCASSLPGGALRFGPGTRLTVT.

This chain uses TRBV7-6 with TRBJ2-1, with D possibly matching TRBD2 (6 bases). The CDR3 covers 12 residues. From germline, CDR1 is SGHVS and CDR2 FNYEAQ. Trimming shortened V by 3 bases and J by 10 bases, and 10 bases separated the two germline ends. This CDR3 is CASSLGRGEQFF. The DNA for the CDR3 is TGTGCCAGCAGCTTGGGGCGGGGCGAGCAGTTCTTC.